Listed below are T cell receptor beta chains from one sample, sequenced in a study of fetal regulatory T cell absence and autoimmunity. The data were produced by immunoSEQ multiplex PCR, yet TCRdb's version contains in-frame clones alone and is incomplete. Among 95,000 or so clones, roughly 70% were seen once, and the ten largest hold 1.5% to 2%. Sequenced sample: pancreas tissue. The receptors shown here come from a male donor with IPEX syndrome. Each CDR3 is given with its conserved first and last residue. D genes are given only for firm matches. Clone size is given for some rows only: seen once, a few or many times, or a class if the clone is expanded.

>TRBJ2-1|TRBV5-1|.|TRBD1
CASSLALRTGLQFF
TGCGCCAGCAGCTTGGCCCTTAGGACAGGGCTACAGTTCTTC
>TRBJ1-6|TRBV30|few|.
CAWSVKQGGAPLHF
TGTGCCTGGAGTGTAAAACAGGGAGGCGCACCCCTCCACTTT
>TRBJ1-2|TRBV5-6|.|TRBD1
CASSLGYRGLSYGYTF
TGTGCCAGCAGCTTGGGGTACAGGGGGCTGAGCTATGGCTACACCTTC
>TRBJ2-1|TRBV4-1|.|TRBD2
CASSQTLAGVSNEQFF
TGCGCCAGCAGCCAGACACTAGCGGGAGTCTCCAATGAGCAGTTCTTC
>TRBJ2-5|TRBV11-3|.|.
CASSLVGSIVETQYF
TGTGCCAGCAGCTTAGTTGGCTCTATCGTTGAGACCCAGTACTTC
>TRBJ2-7|TRBV13|.|TRBD1
CASSWTGGPLSSYEQYF
TGTGCCAGCAGCTGGACAGGGGGCCCCCTGAGCTCCTACGAGCAGTACTTC
>TRBJ2-7|TRBV5-4|.|.
CASSLSGISYEQYF
TGTGCCAGCAGCTTAAGTGGGATTTCCTACGAGCAGTACTTC
>TRBJ2-7|TRBV6-1|.|.
CASRALPPNEQYF
TGTGCCAGCAGGGCGCTCCCTCCCAACGAGCAGTACTTC
>TRBJ2-7|TRBV5-5|.|TRBD2
CASSLALAGSYEQYF
TGTGCCAGCAGCTTGGCTCTAGCGGGATCCTACGAGCAGTACTTC
>TRBJ2-3|TRBV30|.|.
CAWRPLGEWRDTQYF
TGTGCCTGGAGACCGTTGGGGGAGTGGCGAGATACGCAGTATTTT
>TRBJ2-1|TRBV5-1|.|.
CASSLPWKGGPYNEQFF
TGCGCCAGCAGCTTGCCATGGAAGGGGGGTCCTTACAATGAGCAGTTCTTC
>TRBJ2-5|TRBV7-2|few|TRBD2
CASSFSGRQETQYF
TGTGCCAGCAGCTTTAGCGGGAGGCAAGAGACCCAGTACTTC
>TRBJ2-1|TRBV4-3|.|TRBD2
CASSQGDHPGGTYRYNEQFF
TGCGCCAGCAGCCAAGGTGACCATCCGGGGGGAACTTATAGATACAATGAGCAGTTCTTC
>TRBJ2-7|TRBV9|.|.
CASSEHSDYEQYF
TGTGCCAGCAGCGAACATTCGGACTACGAGCAGTACTTC
>TRBJ2-7|TRBV19|.|TRBD1
CASSPGDRVYSYEQYF
TGTGCCAGTAGTCCCGGCGACAGGGTTTATTCCTACGAGCAGTACTTC
>TRBJ2-1|TRBV19|.|TRBD2
CASQALAGGIYNEQFF
TGTGCCTCCCAGGCCCTTGCGGGGGGGATCTACAATGAGCAGTTCTTC
>TRBJ2-7|TRBV10-3|.|TRBD2
CAIRGSEAGGNDEQYF
TGTGCCATCAGGGGGTCGGAGGCGGGAGGAAACGACGAGCAGTACTTC
>TRBJ2-5|TRBV7-9|.|TRBD2
CASSLGFSGVQETQYF
TGTGCCAGCAGCTTAGGTTTTAGCGGGGTCCAAGAGACCCAGTACTTC
>TRBJ2-7|TRBV2|.|TRBD2
CASSLAGVAEQYF
TGTGCCAGCAGTCTAGCGGGAGTAGCCGAGCAGTACTTC
>TRBJ2-7|TRBV11-2|.|TRBD1
CASSLRQGYEQYF
TGTGCCAGCAGCTTACGACAGGGCTACGAGCAGTACTTC
>TRBJ1-3|TRBV6-6|once|.
CASSSRGAGNTIYF
TGTGCCAGCAGTTCCAGGGGAGCTGGAAACACCATATATTTT
>TRBJ2-7|TRBV7-9|once|TRBD1
CASSPPIQGSEQYF
TGTGCCAGCAGCCCGCCGATACAGGGGAGCGAGCAGTACTTC
>TRBJ2-7|TRBV11-3|.|.
CASSFKGSYEQYF
TGTGCCAGCAGCTTTAAAGGGAGCTACGAGCAGTACTTC
>TRBJ1-5|TRBV2|.|.
CASRAGSGNQPQHF
TGTGCCAGCAGAGCAGGGTCGGGCAATCAGCCCCAGCATTTT
>TRBJ1-1|TRBV14|.|TRBD1
CASSATGVWTEAFF
TGTGCCAGCAGCGCAACAGGGGTTTGGACTGAAGCTTTCTTT
>TRBJ2-1|TRBV4-3|.|TRBD2
CASSQNPAGVSYNEQFF
TGCGCCAGCAGCCAAAACCCAGCGGGGGTATCCTACAATGAGCAGTTCTTC
>TRBJ2-7|TRBV11-2|.|TRBD1
CASSYPGQTSFEQYF
TGTGCCAGCAGCTACCCGGGACAGACTTCGTTCGAGCAGTACTTC
>TRBJ1-1|TRBV7-6|.|TRBD1
CASSLAGGLEAFF
TGTGCCAGCAGCTTAGCAGGGGGCCTTGAAGCTTTCTTT
>TRBJ2-1|TRBV5-6|.|.
CASSSSLYNEQFF
TGTGCCAGCAGCTCTAGTCTATACAATGAGCAGTTCTTC
>TRBJ2-5|TRBV7-2|.|.
CASSLITGPETQYF
TGTGCCAGCAGCTTAATAACAGGGCCAGAGACCCAGTACTTC
>TRBJ2-1|TRBV13|few|.
CASSLGMVFNEQFF
TGTGCCAGCAGCTTAGGCATGGTATTCAATGAGCAGTTCTTC
>TRBJ2-2|TRBV4-1|.|.
CASSQDLTDHRELFF
TGCGCCAGCAGCCAAGATCTTACAGATCACCGGGAGCTGTTTTTT
>TRBJ2-3|TRBV19|.|.
CASSMRPTDTQYF
TGTGCCAGTAGTATGCGTCCTACAGATACGCAGTATTTT
>TRBJ1-2|TRBV6-1|few|.
CASSGGGYTF
TGTGCCAGCAGTGGGGGTGGCTACACCTTC
>TRBJ1-5|TRBV19|.|.
CASSIEGRGQPQHF
TGTGCCAGTAGTATTGAAGGGCGAGGGCAGCCCCAGCATTTT
>TRBJ2-3|TRBV7-2|.|.
CASSLQRASTDTQYF
TGTGCCAGCAGCTTACAGCGGGCGAGCACAGATACGCAGTATTTT
>TRBJ1-4|TRBV27|once|.
CASSHLGGRSEKLFF
TGTGCCAGCAGCCACCTCGGGGGGCGAAGCGAAAAACTGTTTTTT